These 19 T cell receptor beta chains were all obtained from the same sample, sequenced in a study of blood T cell repertoires in COVID-19. Sequenced by immunoSEQ multiplex PCR; TCRdb stores in-frame clones only, minus some. Altogether 210,000 or so clones are present, 80% to 85% being singletons, with the ten largest covering more than 8.5%. The sequencing sample was made of PBMCs or T cells enriched from blood (not recorded which). These receptors were taken from a woman aged 45-60 years with acute COVID-19.

V is TRBV12-5 and J is TRBJ2-1; tentative D call: TRBD2 (5 bases). V lost 1 base to trimming and J lost 10 bases, with 17 bases between them. The CDR3 has 15 amino acids. Germline lookup yields CDR1 LGHNT and CDR2 FRNRAP. As DNA, the CDR3 is TGTGCTAGTGGTTTGGCCTCCCGCGGGCCTTGGGAGCAGTTCTTC. Its protein product is CASGLASRGPWEQFF.

This clone was counted only a few times. The chain couples TRBV2 to TRBJ1-5; possibly TRBD1 for D (6 bases). Germline V gene sequence: CDR1 SNHLY, CDR2 FYNNEI. The V end was cut by 1 base, the J end by 0 bases, with 19 bases between. The CDR3 totals 19 residues. The CDR3 sequence is CASSEERGHRFYSNQPQHF. The CDR3 DNA follows: TGTGCCAGCAGTGAAGAGAGGGGACACCGATTTTATAGCAATCAGCCCCAGCATTTT.

With regard to this clone: The sample contains more than one DNA sequence encoding this CDR3. CDR3 amino acids: CASSRGTPSSYEQYF. CDR3 sequence (DNA): TGTGCCAGCAGTCGGGGGACTCCAAGCTCCTACGAGCAGTACTTC. The V and J genes are TRBV6-2 or TRBV6-3 and TRBJ2-7; TRBD2 might be the D (6 bases). This CDR3 has 15 residues. V lost 5 bases, J lost 0 bases, and 14 bases lay in between. In germline, CDR1 is MNHEY, CDR2 SVGEGT.

This clone was detected a few times. The chain links TRBV5-1 to TRBJ2-1; D perhaps matches TRBD2 (6 bases). CDR3 size: 14 residues. Germline CDR1 is SGHRS and CDR2 is YFSETQ. Trimming removed 3 bases from V and 7 bases from J, with 14 bases in between. The CDR3 coding sequence is TGCGCCAGCAGCTCCGGGGGAGTAAGGAATGAGCAGTTCTTC. Amino acid sequence: CASSSGGVRNEQFF.

CDR3 in DNA: TGTGCCAGCAGTCTTCAGGGGGAATCGGATGGCTACACCTTC. Translating gives CASSLQGESDGYTF. This chain links TRBV6-2 or TRBV6-3 with TRBJ1-2; 7 bases are a match to TRBD1. This CDR3 has 14 residues. CDR1 is MNHEY and CDR2 is SVGEGT in the germline V gene. With V trimmed by 5 bases and J by 6 bases, 9 bases remained unmatched.

The chain joins TRBV28 to TRBJ1-4, with 7 nucleotides matching TRBD1. The V segment lost 6 bases and the J segment 4 bases; nucleotides outside the gene matches: 14. The germline CDR1 and CDR2 sequences are MDHEN and SYDVKM. The CDR3 runs to 17 residues. The CDR3 loop reads CASSQIRGIRINEKLFF. The CDR3 bases are TGTGCCAGCAGCCAAATCAGGGGGATACGAATTAATGAAAAACTGTTTTTT.

The chain links TRBV11-2 to TRBJ1-2, with TRBD1 matching 8 bases. Germline V CDR1 and CDR2: SGHAT, FQNNGV. The CDR3 length is 15 residues. Trimming cost V 3 bases and J 4 bases; bases outside gene matches: 7. The CDR3 loop reads CASSFGQGDFYGYTF. The CDR3 DNA sequence: TGTGCCAGCAGCTTCGGACAGGGAGATTTCTATGGCTACACCTTC.

This clone was counted a single time. V and J are TRBV29-1 and TRBJ1-1; TRBD1 matches 8 bases. Germline CDR1 reads SQVTM; CDR2 reads ANQGSEA. The CDR3 consists of 11 residues. The junction had 1 base not matched to a gene; V was cut back by 6 bases and J by 4 bases. Here the CDR3 reads CSVTGVTEAFF. CDR3 nucleotide sequence: TGCAGCGTGACAGGGGTCACTGAAGCTTTCTTT.

The J gene is TRBJ2-2, the V gene TRBV28; 10 bases match TRBD1. Germline CDR1 is MDHEN and CDR2 is SYDVKM. CDR3 length equals 15 residues. With V trimmed by 6 bases and J by 5 bases, 6 bases remained unmatched. In nucleotides, the CDR3 is TGTGCCAGCAGGCCGACAGGGGGCCGGACCGGGGAGCTGTTTTTT. Translating gives CASRPTGGRTGELFF.

V usage is TRBV4-3 and J usage is TRBJ2-2, with D maybe TRBD2 (6 bases). The CDR3 totals 15 residues. The ends were cut back, 0 bases at V and 6 bases at J, with 11 bases in the middle. Per germline, CDR1 LGHNA and CDR2 YSLEER. CDR3 residues: CASSQDMEGPGELFF. The CDR3 nucleotides read TGCGCCAGCAGCCAAGATATGGAGGGTCCCGGGGAGCTGTTTTTT.

V usage is TRBV19 and J usage is TRBJ1-6, with TRBD1 matching 7 bases. The V gene end was trimmed by 9 bases and the J gene end by 6 bases; junction bases not matched to a gene: 8. Germline CDR1 reads LNHDA; CDR2 reads SQIVND (reference sequence). The CDR3 runs 14 residues. The CDR3 sequence: CASSTGRVNSPLHF. In nucleotides, the CDR3 is TGTGCCAGCTCGACAGGGCGGGTTAATTCACCCCTCCACTTT. Variable domain in full (rest from reference TRBV19 and TRBJ1-6): DGGITQSPKYLFRKEGQNVTLSCEQNLNHDAMYWYRQDPGQGLRLIYYSQIVNDFQKGDIAEGYSVSREKKESFPLTVTSAQKNPTAFYLCASSTGRVNSPLHFGNGTRLTVT.

This chain uses TRBV19 with TRBJ1-2; D is possibly TRBD1 (5 bases). The CDR3 covers 13 residues. Germline V CDR1 and CDR2: LNHDA, SQIVND (reference sequence). V lost 3 bases and J 6 bases, leaving 11 bases between the germline ends. As DNA, the CDR3 is TGTGCCAGTAGTATGGGGGGGGACGATGGCTACACCTTC. Protein sequence: CASSMGGDDGYTF.

Only a few counts were recorded for this clone. J is TRBJ2-7 and V is TRBV7-6, with D possibly being TRBD2 (6 bases). Trimming took 5 bases from V and 5 from J, leaving 19 bases between them. The CDR3 spans 15 residues. Germline lookup yields CDR1 SGHVS and CDR2 FNYEAQ. CDR3 region: CASSGDWGWEDEQYF. CDR3 DNA sequence: TGTGCCAGCAGCGGAGACTGGGGATGGGAGGACGAGCAGTACTTC.

This clone was detected only once. The gene calls are TRBV18 and TRBJ1-6; 7 nucleotides line up with TRBD1. Germline V gene data show CDR1 as KGHSH and CDR2 as LQKENI. V was pared by 1 base and J by 10 bases, with 10 bases of the junction left unmatched. CDR3 length: 16 residues. The CDR3 is CASSPQATGYGSPLHF. Written as DNA, the CDR3 is TGTGCCAGCTCACCACAGGCGACAGGGTATGGATCACCCCTCCACTTT.

The chain uses TRBV7-8 and TRBJ1-1; weak D call: TRBD1 (6 bases). CDR1 SGHVS and CDR2 FQNEAQ come from the germline V gene. The V end was cut by 1 base, the J end by 0 bases, with 9 bases between. This CDR3 has 15 residues. CDR3 coding DNA: TGTGCCAGCAGCTTAGGTACAGGGTTGAACACTGAAGCTTTCTTT. Its translation: CASSLGTGLNTEAFF.

V usage is TRBV27 and J usage is TRBJ2-7, with 10 bases lining up with TRBD1. CDR1 is MNHEY, CDR2 SMNVEV, per germline (reference sequence). CDR3 length equals 17 residues. V shed 0 bases and J 3 bases; nucleotides not matched to a gene: 8. The DNA for the CDR3 is TGTGCCAGCAGTTTATCGACCGTGACAGGGGGCTTCTACGAGCAGTACTTC. It translates to CASSLSTVTGGFYEQYF.

V usage is TRBV5-1 and J usage is TRBJ2-3, with D perhaps matching TRBD1 (5 bases). Germline lookup yields CDR1 SGHRS and CDR2 YFSETQ. The CDR3 is 13 residues long. Trimming removed 0 bases from V and 3 bases from J, with 5 bases in between. DNA for the CDR3: TGCGCCAGCAGCTTGGACAGGACAGATACGCAGTATTTT. This sequence encodes CASSLDRTDTQYF.

The chain uses TRBV30 and TRBJ1-6; D gene uncertain. Germline CDR1 and CDR2: GTSNPN and SVGIG (reference sequence). V lost 3 bases, J lost 5 bases, and 5 bases lay in between. This CDR3 contains 12 residues. CDR3 nucleotide sequence: TGTGCCTGGAGCGTTAATAATTCACCCCTCCACTTT. This translates into CAWSVNNSPLHF.

The chain carries TRBV18 and TRBJ2-3; D is uncertain. The CDR3 contains 13 residues. Germline CDR1 reads KGHSH; CDR2 reads LQKENI. V was cut by 3 bases and J by 0 bases, with 4 bases left in between. CDR3 loop: CASSPGSTDTQYF. The CDR3 DNA follows: TGTGCCAGCTCACCCGGGAGCACAGATACGCAGTATTTT.